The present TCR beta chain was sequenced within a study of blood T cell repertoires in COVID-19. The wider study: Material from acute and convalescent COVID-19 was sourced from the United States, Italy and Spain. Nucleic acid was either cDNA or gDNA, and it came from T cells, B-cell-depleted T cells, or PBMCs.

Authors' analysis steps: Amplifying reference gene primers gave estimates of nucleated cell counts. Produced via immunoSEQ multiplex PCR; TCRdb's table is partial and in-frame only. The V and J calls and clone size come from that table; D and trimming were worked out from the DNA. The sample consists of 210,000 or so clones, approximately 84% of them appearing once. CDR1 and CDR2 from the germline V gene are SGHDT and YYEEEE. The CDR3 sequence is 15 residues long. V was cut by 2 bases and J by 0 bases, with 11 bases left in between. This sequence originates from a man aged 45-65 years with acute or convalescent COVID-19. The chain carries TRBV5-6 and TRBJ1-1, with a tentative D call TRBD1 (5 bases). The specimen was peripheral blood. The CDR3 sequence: CASSFWGGMNTEAFF. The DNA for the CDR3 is TGTGCCAGCAGCTTCTGGGGGGGAATGAACACTGAAGCTTTCTTT.